The sequence of this T cell receptor (beta chain) was determined in a study of cytomegalovirus exposure and HLA in healthy donors. General study findings and limits: A missense variant in DCLRE1C was later tied to TCR beta V- and J-gene trimming. In a later analysis, common viral pathogens appeared linked to several of the most significant clusters.

On this clone: The antigen is not known.

This CDR3 has 13 amino acids. Germline V gene sequence: CDR1 MNHEY, CDR2 SMNVEV (reference sequence). J lost 5 bases, V lost 10 bases, and 7 bases had no gene match. The study ran its PCR with 60 Vbeta and 13 Jbeta primers. Clones were sequenced by immunoSEQ multiplex PCR, and TCRdb holds only the in-frame ones, with some missing. The listing contains 200,000 to 250,000 clones. The material sequenced was PBMCs. The source of this sequence is a woman younger than 45 in good health and CMV-seropositive. V and J are TRBV27 and TRBJ2-1; 8 positions match TRBD1. CDR3 residues: CATIQGADNEQFF. In DNA form, the CDR3 reads TGTGCCACCATCCAGGGGGCCGACAATGAGCAGTTCTTC.